Here is one T cell receptor (beta chain) with its context. It has no known antigen specificity. No per-base quality is available; no much larger clone lies one base away. To prepare the library, PCR was applied. These reads were obtained on an Illumina HiSeq 2500. TCR library preparation used molecular barcoding, with unique molecular identifiers applied to normalize quantification of the TCRbeta repertoire. TCRdb took the public reads, trimmed them with fastp at Q25, ran MiXCR for clone calling and kept in-frame beta chains. A single entry per CDR3 protein holds the most common genes and DNA from its merged rows. Recorded for this sample are about 440,000 distinct CDR3 sequences; 43% of them occurred a single time. Of the sample, roughly 27% falls within the top ten clones. CDR1 and CDR2 (GTSNPN, SVGIG) derive from the germline V gene (reference sequence). Trimming takes 0 bases from V and 7 bases from J, and the germline ends sit 16 bases apart. There are 15 amino acids in the CDR3, from cysteine to phenylalanine inclusive. Kept here is only the CDR3 DNA, which spans 45 bases and is read in frame from base 1.

The data originate from a study of T-cell reconstitution after alpha-beta-depleted transplantation in children listed by TCRdb under 2016. In terms of the full investigation: Using TCR repertoire profiling, the study quantitatively followed how T-cell immune reconstitution unfolded in children after TCRalphabeta/CD19-depleted allogeneic hematopoietic cell transplantation.

The treatment or condition tag for this specimen amounts to: allogeneic hematopoietic cell transplantation with graft depleted of TCRalphabeta T cells and CD19 B cells. The children who served as transplant recipients had been given grafts of TCRalphabeta/CD19-depleted allogeneic hematopoietic cells. Results the study describes overall, beyond this receptor: Over the following months the frequencies of hyperexpanded clones went down, and after one year T-cell counts and TCRbeta diversity were mostly credited to newly produced T cells. The apparently early recovery of alphabetaT-cell counts about two months after transplant reportedly depended on only several hundred rapidly expanded clones that came from non-depleted graft cells. In some patients, the high TCRbeta diversity seen at day 60 was put down to recipient T cells and intrathymic progenitors that had survived conditioning.

The chain couples TRBV30 to TRBJ2-1, with TRBD1 as a weak D call on 5 bases. The sequence derives from a girl aged 2 to 9 with aplastic anemia, due to receive a stem cell transplant. The sample was PBMCs, taken before TCRalphabeta/CD19-depleted stem cell transplant. The CDR3 amino acid sequence is: CAWSVGQGLGNEQFF. The nucleotides read TGTGCCTGGAGTGTAGGGCAGGGTTTAGGTAATGAGCAGTTCTTC.